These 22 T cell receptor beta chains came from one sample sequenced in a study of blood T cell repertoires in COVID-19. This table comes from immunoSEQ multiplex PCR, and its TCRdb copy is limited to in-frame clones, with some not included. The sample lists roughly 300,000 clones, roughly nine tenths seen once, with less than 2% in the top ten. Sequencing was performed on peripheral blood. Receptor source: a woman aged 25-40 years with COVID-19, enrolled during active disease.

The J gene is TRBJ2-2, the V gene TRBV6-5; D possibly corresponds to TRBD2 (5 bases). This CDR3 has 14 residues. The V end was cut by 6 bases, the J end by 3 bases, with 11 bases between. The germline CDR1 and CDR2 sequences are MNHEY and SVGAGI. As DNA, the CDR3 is TGTGCCAGCAGATCCCGGGATTACACCGGGGAGCTGTTTTTT. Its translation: CASRSRDYTGELFF.

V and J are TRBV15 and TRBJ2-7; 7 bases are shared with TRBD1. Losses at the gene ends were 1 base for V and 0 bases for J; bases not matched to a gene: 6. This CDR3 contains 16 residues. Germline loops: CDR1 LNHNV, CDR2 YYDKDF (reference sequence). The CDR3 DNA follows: TGTGCCACCAGCAGAGTGTTACAGGGGCGCTCCTACGAGCAGTACTTC. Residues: CATSRVLQGRSYEQYF.

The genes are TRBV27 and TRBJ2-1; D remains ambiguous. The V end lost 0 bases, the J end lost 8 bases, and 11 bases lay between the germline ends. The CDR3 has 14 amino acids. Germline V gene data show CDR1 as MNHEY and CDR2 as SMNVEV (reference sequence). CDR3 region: CASSLSRPGDEQFF. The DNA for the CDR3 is TGTGCCAGCAGTTTATCGAGGCCCGGAGATGAGCAGTTCTTC.

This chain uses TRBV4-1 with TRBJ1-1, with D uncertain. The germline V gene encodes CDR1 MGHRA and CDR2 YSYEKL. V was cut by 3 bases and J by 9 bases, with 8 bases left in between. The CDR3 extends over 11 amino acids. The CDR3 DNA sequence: TGCGCCAGCAGCCAGGGGAGAAAAGCTTTCTTT. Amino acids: CASSQGRKAFF.

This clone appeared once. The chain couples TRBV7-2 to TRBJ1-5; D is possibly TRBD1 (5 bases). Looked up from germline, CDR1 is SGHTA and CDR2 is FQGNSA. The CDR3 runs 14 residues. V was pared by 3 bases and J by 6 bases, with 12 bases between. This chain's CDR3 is CASSLGGAGQPQHF. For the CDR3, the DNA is TGTGCCAGCAGCTTGGGGGGTGCGGGTCAGCCCCAGCATTTT.

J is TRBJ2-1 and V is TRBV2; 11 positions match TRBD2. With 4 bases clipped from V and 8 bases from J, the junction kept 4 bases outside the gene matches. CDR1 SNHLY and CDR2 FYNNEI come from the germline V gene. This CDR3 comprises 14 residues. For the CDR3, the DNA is TGTGCCAGCAGTGTACTAGCGGGGGTCGATGAGCAGTTCTTC. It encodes CASSVLAGVDEQFF. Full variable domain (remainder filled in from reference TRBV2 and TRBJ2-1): EPEVTQTPSHQVTQMGQEVILRCVPISNHLYFYWYRQILGQKVEFLVSFYNNEISEKSEIFDDQFSVERPDGSNFTLKIRSTKLEDSAMYFCASSVLAGVDEQFFGPGTRLTVL.

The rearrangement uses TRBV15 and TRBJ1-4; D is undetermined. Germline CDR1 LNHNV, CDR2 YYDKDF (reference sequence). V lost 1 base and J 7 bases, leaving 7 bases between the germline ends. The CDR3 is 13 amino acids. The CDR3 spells CATSRASGEKLFF. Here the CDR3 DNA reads TGTGCCACCAGCAGAGCCTCAGGTGAAAAACTGTTTTTT.

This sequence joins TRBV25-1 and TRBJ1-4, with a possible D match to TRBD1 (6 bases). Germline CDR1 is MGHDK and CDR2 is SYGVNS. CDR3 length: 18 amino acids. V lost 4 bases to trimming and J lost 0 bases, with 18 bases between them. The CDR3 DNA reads TGTGCCAGCAGTGCCCCCAGGGGTACAGTTGCAACTAATGAAAAACTGTTTTTT. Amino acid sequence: CASSAPRGTVATNEKLFF.

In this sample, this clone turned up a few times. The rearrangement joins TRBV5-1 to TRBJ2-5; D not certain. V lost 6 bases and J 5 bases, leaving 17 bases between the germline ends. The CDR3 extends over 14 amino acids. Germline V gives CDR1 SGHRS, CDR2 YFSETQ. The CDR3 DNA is TGCGCCAGCACTGGGTCTGAAACGAGGGAGACCCAGTACTTC. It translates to CASTGSETRETQYF.

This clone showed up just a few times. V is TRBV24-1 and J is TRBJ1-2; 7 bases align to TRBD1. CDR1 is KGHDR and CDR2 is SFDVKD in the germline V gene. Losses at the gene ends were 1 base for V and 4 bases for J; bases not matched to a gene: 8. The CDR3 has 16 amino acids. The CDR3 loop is CATSDFTTGLGYGYTF. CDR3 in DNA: TGTGCCACCAGTGATTTTACGACAGGGTTGGGCTATGGCTACACCTTC.

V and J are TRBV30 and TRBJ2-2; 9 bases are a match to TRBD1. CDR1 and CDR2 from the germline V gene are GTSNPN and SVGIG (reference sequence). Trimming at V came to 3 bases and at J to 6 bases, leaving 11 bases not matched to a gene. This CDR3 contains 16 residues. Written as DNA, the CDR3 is TGTGCCTGGAGCGGAAAAGGGACAGGGAGGGCCGGGGAGCTGTTTTTT. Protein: CAWSGKGTGRAGELFF.

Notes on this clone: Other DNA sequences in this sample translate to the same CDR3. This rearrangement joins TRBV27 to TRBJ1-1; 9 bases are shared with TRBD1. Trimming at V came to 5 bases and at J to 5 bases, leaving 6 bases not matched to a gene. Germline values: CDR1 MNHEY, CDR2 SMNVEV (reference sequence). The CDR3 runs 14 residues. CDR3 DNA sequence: TGTGCCAGCAGTCCGGACAGGGGTGTTACTGAAGCTTTCTTT. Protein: CASSPDRGVTEAFF.

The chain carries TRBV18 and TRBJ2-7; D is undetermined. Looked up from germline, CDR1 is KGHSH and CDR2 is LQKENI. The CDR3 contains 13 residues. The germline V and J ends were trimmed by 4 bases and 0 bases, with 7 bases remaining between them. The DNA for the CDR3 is TGTGCCAGCTCACAAGAGAGCTCCTACGAGCAGTACTTC. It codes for CASSQESSYEQYF. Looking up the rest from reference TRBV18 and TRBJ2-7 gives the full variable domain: NAGVMQNPRHLVRRRGQEARLRCSPMKGHSHVYWYRQLPEEGLKFMVYLQKENIIDESGMPKERFSAEFPKEGPSILRIQQVVRGDSAAYFCASSQESSYEQYFGPGTRLTVT.

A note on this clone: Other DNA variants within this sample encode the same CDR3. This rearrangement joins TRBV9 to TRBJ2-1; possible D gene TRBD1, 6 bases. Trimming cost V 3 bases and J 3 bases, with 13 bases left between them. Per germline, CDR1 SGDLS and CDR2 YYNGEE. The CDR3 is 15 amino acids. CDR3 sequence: CASSAQGSSYNEQFF. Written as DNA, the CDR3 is TGTGCCAGCAGCGCCCAGGGGTCTAGCTACAATGAGCAGTTCTTC.

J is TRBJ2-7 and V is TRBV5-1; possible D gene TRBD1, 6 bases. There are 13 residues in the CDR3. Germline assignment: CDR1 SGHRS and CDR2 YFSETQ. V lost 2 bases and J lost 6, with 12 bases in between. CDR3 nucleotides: TGCGCCAGCAGCTTTGGCAGGGGTTCCGAGCAGTACTTC. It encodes CASSFGRGSEQYF.

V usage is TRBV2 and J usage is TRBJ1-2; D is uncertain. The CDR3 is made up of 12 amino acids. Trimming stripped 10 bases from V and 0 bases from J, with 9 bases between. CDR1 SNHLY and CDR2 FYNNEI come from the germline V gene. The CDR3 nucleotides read TGTGCCACGTCAGAACCTAACTATGGCTACACCTTC. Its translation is CATSEPNYGYTF.

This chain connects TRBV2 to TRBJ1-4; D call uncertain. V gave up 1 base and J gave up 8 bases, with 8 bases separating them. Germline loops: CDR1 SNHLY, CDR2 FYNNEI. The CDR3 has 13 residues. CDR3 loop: CASSEGSLEKLFF. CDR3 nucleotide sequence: TGTGCCAGCAGTGAAGGCTCACTAGAAAAACTGTTTTTT.

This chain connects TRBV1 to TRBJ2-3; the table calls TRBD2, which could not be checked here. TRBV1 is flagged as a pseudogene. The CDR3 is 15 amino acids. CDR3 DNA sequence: TGCACCAGCAGCCAAGATGACCCGCTAGGAGATACGCAGTATTTT. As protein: CTSSQDDPLGDTQYF.

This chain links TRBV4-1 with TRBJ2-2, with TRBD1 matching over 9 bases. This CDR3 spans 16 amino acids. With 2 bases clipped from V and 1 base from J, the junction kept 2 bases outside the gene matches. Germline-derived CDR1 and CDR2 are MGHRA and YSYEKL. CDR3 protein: CASSQKTGGNTGELFF. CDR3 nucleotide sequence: TGCGCCAGCAGCCAAAAGACAGGGGGGAACACCGGGGAGCTGTTTTTT.

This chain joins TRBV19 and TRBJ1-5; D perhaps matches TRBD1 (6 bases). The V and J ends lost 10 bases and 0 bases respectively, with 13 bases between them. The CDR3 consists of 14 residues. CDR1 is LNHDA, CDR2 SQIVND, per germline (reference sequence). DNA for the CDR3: TGTGCCACCCGGGAAGGGGGTAGCAATCAGCCCCAGCATTTT. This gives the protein CATREGGSNQPQHF.

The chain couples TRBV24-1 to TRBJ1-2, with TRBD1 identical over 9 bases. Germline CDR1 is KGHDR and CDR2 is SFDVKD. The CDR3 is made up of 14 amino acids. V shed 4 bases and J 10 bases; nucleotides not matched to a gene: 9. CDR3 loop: CATSETGQGSIYTF. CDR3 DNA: TGTGCCACCAGTGAAACCGGACAGGGGAGCATCTACACCTTC.

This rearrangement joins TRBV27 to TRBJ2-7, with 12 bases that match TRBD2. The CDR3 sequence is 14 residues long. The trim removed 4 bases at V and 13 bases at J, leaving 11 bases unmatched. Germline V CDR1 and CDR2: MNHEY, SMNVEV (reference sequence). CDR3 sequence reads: CASSSASSGGALYF. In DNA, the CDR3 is TGTGCCAGCAGTTCTGCTTCTAGCGGGGGGGCATTATACTTC.